This entry is about one T cell receptor (beta chain). The sample originates from a study of control samples from healthy donors and cancer patients. Libraries were prepared by immunoSEQ multiplex PCR; TCRdb keeps only in-frame clonotypes and omits some of them. The sample lists over 150,000 clones; around 94% were seen once. V gave up 6 bases and J gave up 4 bases; unmatched junction bases: 3. This CDR3 contains 13 residues. CDR1 and CDR2 from the germline V gene are WNHNN and SYGVQD (reference sequence). The gene calls are TRBV10-1 and TRBJ1-1, with 9 nucleotides matching TRBD1. The sequenced sample consisted of PBMCs. The clonotype originates from a man in his 60s with colorectal cancer. CDR3: CASRDRGGTEAFF. The CDR3 nucleotides are TGCGCCAGCAGAGACAGGGGGGGCACTGAAGCTTTCTTT.